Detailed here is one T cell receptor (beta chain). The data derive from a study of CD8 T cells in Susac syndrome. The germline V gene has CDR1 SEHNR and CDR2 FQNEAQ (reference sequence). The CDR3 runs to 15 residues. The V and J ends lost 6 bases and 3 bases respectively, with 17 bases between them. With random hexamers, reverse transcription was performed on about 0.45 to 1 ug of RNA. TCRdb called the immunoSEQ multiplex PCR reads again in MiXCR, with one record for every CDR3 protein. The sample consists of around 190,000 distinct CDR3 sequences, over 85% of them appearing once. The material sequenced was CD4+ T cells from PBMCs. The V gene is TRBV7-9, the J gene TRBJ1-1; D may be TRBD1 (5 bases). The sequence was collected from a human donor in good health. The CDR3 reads CASSLDQGSHTEAFF. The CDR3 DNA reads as TGTGCCAGCAGTTTGGACCAGGGTTCCCACACTGAAGCTTTCTTT.